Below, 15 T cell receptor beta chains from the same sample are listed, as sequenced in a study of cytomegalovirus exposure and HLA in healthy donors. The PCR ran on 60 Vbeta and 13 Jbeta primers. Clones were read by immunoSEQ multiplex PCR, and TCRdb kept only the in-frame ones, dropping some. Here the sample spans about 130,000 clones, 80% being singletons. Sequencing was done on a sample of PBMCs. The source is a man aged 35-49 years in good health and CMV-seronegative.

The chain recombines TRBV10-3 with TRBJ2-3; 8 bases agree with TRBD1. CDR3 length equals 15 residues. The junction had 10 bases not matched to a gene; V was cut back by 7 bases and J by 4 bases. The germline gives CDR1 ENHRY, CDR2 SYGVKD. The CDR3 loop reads CAITRTQGASDTQYF. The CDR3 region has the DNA TGTGCCATCACCCGGACCCAGGGGGCCTCAGATACGCAGTATTTT.

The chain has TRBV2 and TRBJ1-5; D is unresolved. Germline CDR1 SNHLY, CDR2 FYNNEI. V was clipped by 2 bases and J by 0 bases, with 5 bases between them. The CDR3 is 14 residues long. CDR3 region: CASSESNSNQPQHF. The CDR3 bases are TGTGCCAGCAGTGAATCAAATAGCAATCAGCCCCAGCATTTT.

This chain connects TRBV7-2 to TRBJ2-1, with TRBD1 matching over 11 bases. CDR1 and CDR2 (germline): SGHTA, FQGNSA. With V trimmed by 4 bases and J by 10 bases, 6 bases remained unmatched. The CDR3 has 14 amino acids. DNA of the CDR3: TGTGCCAGCAGCTACGGACAGGGGGCGGGAGAGCAGTTCTTC. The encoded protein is CASSYGQGAGEQFF.

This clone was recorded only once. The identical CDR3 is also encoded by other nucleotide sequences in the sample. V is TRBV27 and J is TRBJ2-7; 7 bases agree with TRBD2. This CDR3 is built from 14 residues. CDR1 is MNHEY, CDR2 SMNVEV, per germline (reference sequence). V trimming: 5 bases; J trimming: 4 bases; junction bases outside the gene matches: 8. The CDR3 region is CASSPLGGGYEQYF. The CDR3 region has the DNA TGTGCCAGCAGTCCCCTGGGCGGGGGTTACGAGCAGTACTTC.

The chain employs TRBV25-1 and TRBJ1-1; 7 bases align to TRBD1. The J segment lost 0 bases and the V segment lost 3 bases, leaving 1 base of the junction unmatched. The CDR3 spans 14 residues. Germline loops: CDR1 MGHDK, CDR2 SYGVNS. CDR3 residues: CASSDQGVNTEAFF. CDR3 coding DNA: TGTGCCAGCAGTGACCAGGGGGTGAACACTGAAGCTTTCTTT.

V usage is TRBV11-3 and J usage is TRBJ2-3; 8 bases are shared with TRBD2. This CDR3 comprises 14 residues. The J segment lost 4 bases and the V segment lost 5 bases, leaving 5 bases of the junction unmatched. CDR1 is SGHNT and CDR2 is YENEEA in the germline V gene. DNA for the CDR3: TGTGCCAGCAGCCCGGGGGGGCGGTCAGATACGCAGTATTTT. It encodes CASSPGGRSDTQYF.

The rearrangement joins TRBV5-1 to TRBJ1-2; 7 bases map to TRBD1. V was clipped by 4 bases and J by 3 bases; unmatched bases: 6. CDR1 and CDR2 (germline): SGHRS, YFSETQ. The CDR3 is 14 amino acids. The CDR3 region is CASSASTGDYGYTF. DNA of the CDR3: TGCGCCAGCAGCGCTTCCACAGGGGACTATGGCTACACCTTC.

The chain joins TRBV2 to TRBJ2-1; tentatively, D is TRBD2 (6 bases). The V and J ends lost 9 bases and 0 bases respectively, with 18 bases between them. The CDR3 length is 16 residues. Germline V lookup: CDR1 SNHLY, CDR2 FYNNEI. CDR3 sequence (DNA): TGTGCCAGTAAGGGCCTCGGGGGAAGCTCCTACAATGAGCAGTTCTTC. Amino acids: CASKGLGGSSYNEQFF.

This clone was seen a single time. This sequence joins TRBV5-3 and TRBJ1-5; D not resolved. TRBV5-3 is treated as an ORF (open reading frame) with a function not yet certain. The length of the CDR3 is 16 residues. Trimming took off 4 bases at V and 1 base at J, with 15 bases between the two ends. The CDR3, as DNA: TGTGCCAGAAGCGCGCGGAAGACGGGGAGCAATCAGCCCCAGCATTTT. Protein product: CARSARKTGSNQPQHF.

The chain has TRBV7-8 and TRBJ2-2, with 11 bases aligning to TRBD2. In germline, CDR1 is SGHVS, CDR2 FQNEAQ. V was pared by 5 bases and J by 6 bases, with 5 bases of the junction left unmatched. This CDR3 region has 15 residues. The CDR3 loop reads CASSGSGGAAGELFF. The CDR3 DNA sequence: TGTGCCAGCAGCGGTAGCGGGGGGGCAGCCGGGGAGCTGTTTTTT.

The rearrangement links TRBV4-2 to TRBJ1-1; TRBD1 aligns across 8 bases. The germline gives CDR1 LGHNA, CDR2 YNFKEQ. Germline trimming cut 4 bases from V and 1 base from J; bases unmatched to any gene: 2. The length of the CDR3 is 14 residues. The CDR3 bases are TGTGCCAGCAGCCTCACAGGGGGGAACACTGAAGCTTTCTTT. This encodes CASSLTGGNTEAFF.

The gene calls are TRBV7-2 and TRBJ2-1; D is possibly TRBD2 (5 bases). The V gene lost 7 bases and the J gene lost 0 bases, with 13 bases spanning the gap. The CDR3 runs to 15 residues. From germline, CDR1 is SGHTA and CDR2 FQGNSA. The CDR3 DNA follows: TGTGCCAGCACTGGACCAACTAGCTCCTACAATGAGCAGTTCTTC. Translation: CASTGPTSSYNEQFF.

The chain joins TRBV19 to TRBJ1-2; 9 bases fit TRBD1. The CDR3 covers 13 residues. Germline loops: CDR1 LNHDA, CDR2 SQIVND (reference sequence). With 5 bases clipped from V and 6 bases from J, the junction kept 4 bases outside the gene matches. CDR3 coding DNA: TGTGCCAGTAGTCCGGGACAGGGACATGGCTACACCTTC. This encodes CASSPGQGHGYTF.

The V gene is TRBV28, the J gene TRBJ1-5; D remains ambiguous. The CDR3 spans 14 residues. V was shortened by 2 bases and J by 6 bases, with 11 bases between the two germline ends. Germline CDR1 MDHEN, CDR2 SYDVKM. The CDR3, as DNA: TGTGCCAGCAGTTTAGTGTCAGGTACTCAGCCCCAGCATTTT. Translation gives CASSLVSGTQPQHF.

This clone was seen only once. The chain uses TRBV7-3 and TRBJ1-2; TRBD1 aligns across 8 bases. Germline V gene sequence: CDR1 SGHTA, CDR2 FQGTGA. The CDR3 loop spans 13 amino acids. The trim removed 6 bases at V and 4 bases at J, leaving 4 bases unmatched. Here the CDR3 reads CASSNGQGYGYTF. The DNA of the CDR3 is TGTGCCAGCAGTAATGGACAGGGCTATGGCTACACCTTC.